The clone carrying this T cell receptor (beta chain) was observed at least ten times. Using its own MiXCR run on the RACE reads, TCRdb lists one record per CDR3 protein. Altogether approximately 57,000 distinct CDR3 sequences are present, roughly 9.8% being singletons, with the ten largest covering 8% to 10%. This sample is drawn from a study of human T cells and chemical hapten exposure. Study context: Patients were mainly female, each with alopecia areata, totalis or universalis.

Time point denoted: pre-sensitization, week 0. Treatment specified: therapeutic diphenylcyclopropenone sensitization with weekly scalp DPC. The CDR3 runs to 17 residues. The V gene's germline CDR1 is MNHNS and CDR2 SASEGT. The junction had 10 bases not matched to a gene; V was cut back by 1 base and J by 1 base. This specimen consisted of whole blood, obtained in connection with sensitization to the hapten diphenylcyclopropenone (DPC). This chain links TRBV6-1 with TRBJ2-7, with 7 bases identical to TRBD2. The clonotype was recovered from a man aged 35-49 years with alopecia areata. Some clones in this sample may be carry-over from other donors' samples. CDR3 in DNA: TGTGCCAGCAGTGAAGGGAGCCGGCGGGAGCCATCCTACGAGCAGTACTTC. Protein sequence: CASSEGSRREPSYEQYF.